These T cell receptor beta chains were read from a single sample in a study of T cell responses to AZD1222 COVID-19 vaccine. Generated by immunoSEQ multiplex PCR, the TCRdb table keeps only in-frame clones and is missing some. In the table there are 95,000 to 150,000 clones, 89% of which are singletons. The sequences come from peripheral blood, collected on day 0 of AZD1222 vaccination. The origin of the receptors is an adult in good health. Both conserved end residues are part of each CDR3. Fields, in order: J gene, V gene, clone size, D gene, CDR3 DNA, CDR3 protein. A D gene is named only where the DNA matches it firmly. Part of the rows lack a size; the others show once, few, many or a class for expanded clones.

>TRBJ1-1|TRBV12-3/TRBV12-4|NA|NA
TGTGCCAGCAGTTTACGGGGGCTCACTGAAGCTTTCTTT
CASSLRGLTEAFF
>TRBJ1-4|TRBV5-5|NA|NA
TGTGCCAGCAGCACCTTTAATGAAAAACTGTTTTTT
CASSTFNEKLFF
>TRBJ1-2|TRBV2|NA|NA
TGTGCCAGCATAAGGGGTTTGAATGGTGGCTACACCTTC
CASIRGLNGGYTF
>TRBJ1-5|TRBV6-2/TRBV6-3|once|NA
TGTGCCAGCAGCCGGTTTAGGCAGCCCCAGCATTTT
CASSRFRQPQHF
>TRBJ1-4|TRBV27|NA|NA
TGTGCCAGCAGTTTACGGCGGTTGGCAGGGAAAGTTGAAAAACTGTTTTTT
CASSLRRLAGKVEKLFF
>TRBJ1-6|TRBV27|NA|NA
TGTGCCAGCAGAGTAAACAGGAATTCACCCCTCCACTTT
CASRVNRNSPLHF
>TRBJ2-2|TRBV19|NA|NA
TGTGCCAGTAGTATCCATACCTTTAACCCCCCACCCGGGGAGCTGTTTTTT
CASSIHTFNPPPGELFF
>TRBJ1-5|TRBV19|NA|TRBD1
TGTGCCAGTACCACCTGGGACAGGGGTCGGAATCAGCCCCAGCATTTT
CASTTWDRGRNQPQHF
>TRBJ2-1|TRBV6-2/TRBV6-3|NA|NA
TGTGCCAGCAGTTACTCGAGCGGGCGGGACGAGCAGTTCTTC
CASSYSSGRDEQFF
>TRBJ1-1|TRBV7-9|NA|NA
TGTGCCAGCAGCTCTGGACAAAACACTGAAGCTTTCTTT
CASSSGQNTEAFF
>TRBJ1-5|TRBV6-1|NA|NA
TGTGCCAGCAGTGAAGGTCAAAGCAGCTATAGCAATCAGCCCCAGCATTTT
CASSEGQSSYSNQPQHF
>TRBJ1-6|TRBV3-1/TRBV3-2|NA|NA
TGTGCCAGCAGCCAAGATCAGGGGAATTCACCCCTCCACTTT
CASSQDQGNSPLHF
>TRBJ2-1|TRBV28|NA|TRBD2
TGTGCCAGCAGCCATTCTAGCGGGGGGTACAATGAGCAGTTCTTC
CASSHSSGGYNEQFF
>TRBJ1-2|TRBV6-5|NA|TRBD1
TGTGCCAGCAGTATAGGGGGGACAGCTAACTATGGCTACACCTTC
CASSIGGTANYGYTF
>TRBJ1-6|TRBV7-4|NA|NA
TGTGCCAGCAGCTTAGGTGGCAGGGTTTCTCTTGTGGATAATTCACCCCTCCACTTT
CASSLGGRVSLVDNSPLHF
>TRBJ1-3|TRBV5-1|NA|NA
TGCGCCAGCAGCCCCTCTATCCCCTCTGGAAACACCATATATTTT
CASSPSIPSGNTIYF
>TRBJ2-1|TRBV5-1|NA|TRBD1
TGCGCCAGCAGCCTGTCCCCGGACAGGGTCCGGAATGAGCAGTTCTTC
CASSLSPDRVRNEQFF
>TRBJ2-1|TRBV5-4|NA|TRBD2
TGTGCCAGCAGCCCAACTAGCGGGGGGGCAAATGAGCAGTTCTTC
CASSPTSGGANEQFF
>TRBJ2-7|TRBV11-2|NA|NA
TGTGCCAGCAGCCGGTGGTCCTACGAGCAGTACTTC
CASSRWSYEQYF
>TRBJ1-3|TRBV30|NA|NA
TGTGCCTATTCCGGGACCCGGGCGTACACCATATATTTT
CAYSGTRAYTIYF
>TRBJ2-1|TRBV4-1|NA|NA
TGCGCCAGCAGGTCGGTGGGAAATGAGCAGTTCTTC
CASRSVGNEQFF
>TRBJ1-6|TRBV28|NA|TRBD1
TGTGCCAGCAGCCATCCAGGGGGGGCGGGATCACCCCTCCACTTT
CASSHPGGAGSPLHF
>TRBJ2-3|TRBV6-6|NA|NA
TGTGCCAGCAGTTACCCCAGCGAAGTGACAGATACGCAGTATTTT
CASSYPSEVTDTQYF
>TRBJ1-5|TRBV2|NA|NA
TGTGCCAGCAGTGTCGGAGGGAATCGTCAGCCCCAGCATTTT
CASSVGGNRQPQHF